This TCR beta chain is drawn from a study of preoperative IRX-2 immunotherapy in early breast cancer. Treatment defined: preoperative locoregional IRX-2 cytokine immunotherapy. This phase Ib study tested locoregional IRX-2 cytokine immunotherapy given before surgery. J was trimmed by 2 bases and V by 4 bases; bases with no gene match: 21. The germline V gene encodes CDR1 LGHNA and CDR2 YSLEER. This CDR3 spans 20 amino acids. Some clones are missing from TCRdb's copy, which holds only in-frame ones; the method was immunoSEQ multiplex PCR. The table records over 60,000 clones, 94% of them present only once.

This sample was gathered from a patient treated with IRX-2 immunotherapy. This chain joins TRBV4-3 and TRBJ2-3; TRBD1 matches 7 bases. The source of this sequence is a human donor with breast cancer. The CDR3 spells CASSRALTGTRISNTDTQYF. The CDR3 DNA is TGCGCCAGCAGCCGGGCTTTGACAGGGACCAGAATTTCCAACACAGATACGCAGTATTTT.